This T cell receptor (beta chain) was documented in a study of T cells in Graves' hyperthyroidism and ophthalmopathy. Overall study: Prior to any treatment, at the point of initial diagnosis, peripheral blood was collected. General observations from the study: Stable hyperthyroidism was told apart from ophthalmopathy by a model built on 13 V-J features.

RNA transcripts yielded amplified TCR beta CDR3 regions. In the first-round RT-PCR of the TCR CDR3, the HTBI primer set was used. TCRdb independently ran MiXCR on the multiplex PCR reads; one entry per CDR3 protein. The profile shows around 570,000 distinct CDR3 sequences, just under 20% of them singletons. Lactation, pregnancy, other autoimmune disease or uncontrolled infection led to exclusion of patients. Used for diagnoses were clinical symptoms, serum thyroxine and TRAb, thyroid ultrasound and orbital computed tomography. This clonotype was counted ten times or more. Its target is unknown. This TCR was sampled from a man aged 35-49 years with Graves' ophthalmopathy. Sequences were obtained from blood.

CDR3: CASTGQASNTEAFF. The CDR3 bases are TGTGCCAGCACGGGACAGGCCTCTAACACTGAAGCTTTCTTT. This rearrangement joins TRBV28 to TRBJ1-1; 8 bases agree with TRBD1. Trimming cost V 7 bases and J 2 bases; bases outside gene matches: 6. The CDR3 loop spans 14 amino acids. The germline CDR1 and CDR2 sequences are MDHEN and SYDVKM.